This T cell receptor (beta chain) was sequenced for a study of neurological immune-mediated disorders. The ends lost 10 bases at V and 1 base at J; junction bases unmatched: 3. This CDR3 region has 13 residues. Germline lookup yields CDR1 ENHRY and CDR2 SYGVKD. This clonotype was recorded at least ten times. Its matching antigen is unknown. As for the cDNA, it was generated by 5'RACE with 10-nucleotide random UMIs. TCRdb itself ran the 5' RACE reads through MiXCR, one entry per CDR3 protein. The sample shows 25,000 to 35,000 distinct CDR3 sequences, 1.5% of them seen only once. Study results and caveats: No sharing of CDR3 amino acid sequences was observed among expanded clones across subjects, suggesting private repertoires in all groups.

The gene calls are TRBV10-3 and TRBJ2-3; the match to TRBD2 covers 9 bases. The sequenced material came from PBMCs. This receptor was obtained from a woman in her 30s with multiple sclerosis. CDR3 protein: CASWTSGTDTQYF. The DNA for the CDR3 is TGTGCCAGCTGGACTAGCGGCACAGATACGCAGTATTTT.